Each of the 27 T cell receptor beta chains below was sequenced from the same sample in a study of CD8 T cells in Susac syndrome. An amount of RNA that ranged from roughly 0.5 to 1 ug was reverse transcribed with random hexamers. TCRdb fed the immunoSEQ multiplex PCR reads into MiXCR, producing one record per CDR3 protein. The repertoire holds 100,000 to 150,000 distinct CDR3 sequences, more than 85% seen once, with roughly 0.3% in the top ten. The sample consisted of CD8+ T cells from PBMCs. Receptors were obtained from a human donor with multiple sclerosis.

CDR3 amino acids: CASSEGDGYSYEQYV. The CDR3 nucleotides read TGTGCCAGCAGTGAAGGAGACGGGTACTCCTACGAGCAGTACGTC. V gene TRBV6-1 combines with J gene TRBJ2-7; D uncertain. V shed 1 base and J shed 0 bases, with 10 bases lying between them. CDR3 length: 15 residues. Germline-derived CDR1 and CDR2 are MNHNS and SASEGT.

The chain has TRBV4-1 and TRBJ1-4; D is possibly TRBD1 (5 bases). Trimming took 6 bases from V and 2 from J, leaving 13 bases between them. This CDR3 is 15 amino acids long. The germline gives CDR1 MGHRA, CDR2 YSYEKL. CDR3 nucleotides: TGCGCCAGCAGTCCCCGCGCAGGGACTAATGAAAAACTGTTTTTT. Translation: CASSPRAGTNEKLFF.

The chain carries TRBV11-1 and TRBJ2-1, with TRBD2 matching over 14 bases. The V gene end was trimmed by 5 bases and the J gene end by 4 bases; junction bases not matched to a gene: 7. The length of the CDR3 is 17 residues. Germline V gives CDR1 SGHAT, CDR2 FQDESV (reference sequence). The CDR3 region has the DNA TGTGCCAGCAGCCAAGGGACTAGCGGGAGAGGGTACAATGAGCAGTTCTTC. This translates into CASSQGTSGRGYNEQFF.

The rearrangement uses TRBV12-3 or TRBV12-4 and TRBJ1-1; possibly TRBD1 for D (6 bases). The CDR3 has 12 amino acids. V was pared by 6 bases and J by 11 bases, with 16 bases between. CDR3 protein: CASRGGPRRAFF. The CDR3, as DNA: TGTGCCAGCAGAGGGGGGCCTCGACGGGCTTTCTTT.

CDR3 loop: CATREEATQYF. The CDR3 bases are TGTGCCACCCGCGAGGAAGCGACCCAGTACTTC. J is TRBJ2-5 and V is TRBV6-6; D is unresolved. Germline V gene data show CDR1 as MNHNY and CDR2 as SVGAGI (reference sequence). The CDR3 extends over 11 amino acids. The V end was cut by 10 bases, the J end by 7 bases, with 13 bases between.

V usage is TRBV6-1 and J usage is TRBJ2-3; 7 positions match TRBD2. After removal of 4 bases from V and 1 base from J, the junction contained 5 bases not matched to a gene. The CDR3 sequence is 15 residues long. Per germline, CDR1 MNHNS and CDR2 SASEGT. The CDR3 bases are TGTGCCAGCAGTGTTCGGAGCGGGGGCACAGATACGCAGTATTTT. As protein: CASSVRSGGTDTQYF.

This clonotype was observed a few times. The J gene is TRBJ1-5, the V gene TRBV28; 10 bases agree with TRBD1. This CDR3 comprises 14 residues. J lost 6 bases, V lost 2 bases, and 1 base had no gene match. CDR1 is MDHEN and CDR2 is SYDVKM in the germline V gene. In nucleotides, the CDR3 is TGTGCCAGCAGTTTAAGGGACAGGGGTCAGCCCCAGCATTTT. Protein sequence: CASSLRDRGQPQHF. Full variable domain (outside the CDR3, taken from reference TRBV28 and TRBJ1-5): DVKVTQSSRYLVKRTGEKVFLECVQDMDHENMFWYRQDPGLGLRLIYFSYDVKMKEKGDIPEGYSVSREKKERFSLILESASTNQTSMYLCASSLRDRGQPQHFGDGTRLSIL.

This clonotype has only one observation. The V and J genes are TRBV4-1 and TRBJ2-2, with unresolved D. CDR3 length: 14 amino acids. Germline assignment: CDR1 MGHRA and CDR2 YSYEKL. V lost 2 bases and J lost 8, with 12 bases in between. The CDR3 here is CASSQPLSPGELFF. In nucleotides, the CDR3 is TGCGCCAGCAGCCAACCGTTGTCACCGGGGGAGCTGTTTTTT.

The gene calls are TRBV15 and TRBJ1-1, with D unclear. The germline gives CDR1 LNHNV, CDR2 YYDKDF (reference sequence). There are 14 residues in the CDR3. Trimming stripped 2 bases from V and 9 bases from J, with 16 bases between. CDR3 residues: CATSRRATSSQAFF. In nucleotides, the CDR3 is TGTGCCACCAGCAGACGGGCAACCTCGTCGCAAGCTTTCTTT.

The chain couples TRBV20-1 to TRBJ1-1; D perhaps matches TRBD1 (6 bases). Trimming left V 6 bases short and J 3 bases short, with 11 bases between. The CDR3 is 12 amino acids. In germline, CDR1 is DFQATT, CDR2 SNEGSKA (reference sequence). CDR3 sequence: CSALNRDTEAFF. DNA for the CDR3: TGCAGTGCGCTAAACAGGGACACTGAAGCTTTCTTT.

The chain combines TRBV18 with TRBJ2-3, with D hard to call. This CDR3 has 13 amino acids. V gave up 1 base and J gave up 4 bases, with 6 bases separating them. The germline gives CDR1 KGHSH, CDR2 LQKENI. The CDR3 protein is CASSPHGADTQYF. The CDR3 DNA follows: TGTGCCAGCTCACCACATGGGGCAGATACGCAGTATTTT.

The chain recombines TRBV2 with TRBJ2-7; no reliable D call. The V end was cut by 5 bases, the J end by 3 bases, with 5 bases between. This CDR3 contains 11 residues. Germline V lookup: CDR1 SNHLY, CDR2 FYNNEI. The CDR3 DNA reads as TGTGCCAGCAGTAAAGACTACGAGCAGTACTTC. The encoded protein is CASSKDYEQYF.

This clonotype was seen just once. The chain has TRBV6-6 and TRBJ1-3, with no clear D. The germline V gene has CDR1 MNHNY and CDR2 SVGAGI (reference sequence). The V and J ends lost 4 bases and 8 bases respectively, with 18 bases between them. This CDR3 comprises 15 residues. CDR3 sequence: CASSSDGEFVDTIYF. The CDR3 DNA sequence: TGTGCCAGCAGTTCGGACGGAGAGTTTGTGGACACCATATATTTT.

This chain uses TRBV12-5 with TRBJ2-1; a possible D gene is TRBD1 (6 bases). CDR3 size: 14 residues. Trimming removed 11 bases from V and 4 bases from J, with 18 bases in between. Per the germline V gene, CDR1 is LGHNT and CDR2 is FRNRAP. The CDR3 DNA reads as TGTGCTTTGACTACCGGGACAACTTACAATGAGCAGTTCTTC. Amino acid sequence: CALTTGTTYNEQFF.

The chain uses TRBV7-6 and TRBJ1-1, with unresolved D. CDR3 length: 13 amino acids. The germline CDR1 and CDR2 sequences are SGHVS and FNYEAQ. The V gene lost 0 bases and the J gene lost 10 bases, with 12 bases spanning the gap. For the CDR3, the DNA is TGTGCCAGCAGCTTAGCTTCGAGTAGGACAGCTTTCTTT. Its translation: CASSLASSRTAFF.

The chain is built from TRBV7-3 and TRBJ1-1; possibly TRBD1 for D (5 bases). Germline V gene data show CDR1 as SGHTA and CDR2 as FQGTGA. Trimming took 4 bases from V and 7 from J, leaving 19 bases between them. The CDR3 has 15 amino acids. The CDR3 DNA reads TGTGCCAGCAGCTCAACCGTAGGTCCGGGGGTTGAAGCTTTCTTT. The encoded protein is CASSSTVGPGVEAFF.

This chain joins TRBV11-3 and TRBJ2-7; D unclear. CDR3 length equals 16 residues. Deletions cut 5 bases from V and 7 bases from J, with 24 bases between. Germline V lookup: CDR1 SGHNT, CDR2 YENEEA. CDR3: CASSVLQCLLGEEQYV. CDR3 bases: TGTGCCAGCAGCGTCCTACAGTGCCTTCTTGGCGAAGAGCAGTACGTC.

In nucleotides, the CDR3 is TGCAGTGCTAGAGATATACTAGGAGCCTACGAGCAGTACTTC. This sequence encodes CSARDILGAYEQYF. The J gene is TRBJ2-7, the V gene TRBV20-1, with D tentatively TRBD2 (5 bases). V shed 0 bases and J shed 2 bases, with 11 bases lying between them. The CDR3 totals 14 residues. The germline V gene has CDR1 DFQATT and CDR2 SNEGSKA (reference sequence).

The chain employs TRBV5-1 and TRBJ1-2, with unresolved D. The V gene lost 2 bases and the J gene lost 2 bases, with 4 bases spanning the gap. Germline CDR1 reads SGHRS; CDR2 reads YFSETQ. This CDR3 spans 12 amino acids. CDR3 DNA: TGCGCCAGCAGCTTTAGAAACTATGGCTACACCTTC. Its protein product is CASSFRNYGYTF.

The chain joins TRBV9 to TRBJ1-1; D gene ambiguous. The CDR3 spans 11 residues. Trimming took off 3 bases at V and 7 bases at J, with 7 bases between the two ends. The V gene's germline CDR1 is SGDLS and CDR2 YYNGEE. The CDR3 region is CASSGASEAFF. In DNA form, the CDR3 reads TGTGCCAGCAGCGGGGCGAGTGAAGCTTTCTTT.

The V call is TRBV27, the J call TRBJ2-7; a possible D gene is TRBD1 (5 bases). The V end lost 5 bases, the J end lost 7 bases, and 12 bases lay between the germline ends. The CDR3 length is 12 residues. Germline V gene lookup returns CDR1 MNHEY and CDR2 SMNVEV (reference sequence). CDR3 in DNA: TGTGCCAGCAGTATCCAGGGTAGTGAGCAGTACTTC. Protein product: CASSIQGSEQYF.

In DNA, the CDR3 is TGTGCCACCAGTGACTCTAACTATGGCTACACCTTC. This codes for CATSDSNYGYTF. The V gene is TRBV24-1, the J gene TRBJ1-2; D gene uncertain. The CDR3 contains 12 residues. Trimming shortened V by 4 bases and J by 0 bases, and 2 bases separated the two germline ends. CDR1 and CDR2 (germline): KGHDR, SFDVKD.

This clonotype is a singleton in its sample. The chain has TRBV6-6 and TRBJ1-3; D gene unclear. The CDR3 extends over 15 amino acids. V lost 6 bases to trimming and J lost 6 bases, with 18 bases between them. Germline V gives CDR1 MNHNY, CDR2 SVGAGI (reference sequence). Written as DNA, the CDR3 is TGTGCCAGCAGACCCGGCGGGGAACCCGAAAACACCATATATTTT. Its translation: CASRPGGEPENTIYF.

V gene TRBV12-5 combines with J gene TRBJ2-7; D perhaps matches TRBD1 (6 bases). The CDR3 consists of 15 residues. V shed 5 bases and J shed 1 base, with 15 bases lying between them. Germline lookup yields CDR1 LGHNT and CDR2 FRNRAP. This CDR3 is CASGAPSTGSYEQYF. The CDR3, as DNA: TGTGCTAGTGGTGCTCCCTCCACAGGGTCCTACGAGCAGTACTTC.

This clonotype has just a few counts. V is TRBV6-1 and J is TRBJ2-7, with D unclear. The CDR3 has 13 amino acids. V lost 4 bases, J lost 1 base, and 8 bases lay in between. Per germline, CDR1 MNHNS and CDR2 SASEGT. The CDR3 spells CASSVGRSYEQYF. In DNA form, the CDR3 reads TGTGCCAGCAGTGTAGGACGTTCCTACGAGCAGTACTTC.

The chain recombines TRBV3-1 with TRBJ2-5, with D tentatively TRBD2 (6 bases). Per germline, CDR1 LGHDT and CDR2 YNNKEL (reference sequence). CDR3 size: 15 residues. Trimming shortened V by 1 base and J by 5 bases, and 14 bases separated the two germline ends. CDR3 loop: CASSQGRGRRETQYF. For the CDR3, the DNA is TGTGCCAGCAGCCAAGGCAGAGGGAGGCGCGAGACCCAGTACTTC.

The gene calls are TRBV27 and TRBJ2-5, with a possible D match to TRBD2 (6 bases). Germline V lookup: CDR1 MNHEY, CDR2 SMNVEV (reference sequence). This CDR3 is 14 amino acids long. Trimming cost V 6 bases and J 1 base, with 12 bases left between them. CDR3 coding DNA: TGTGCCAGCAGAGGGGTGGGGGGCCAAGAGACCCAGTACTTC. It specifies CASRGVGGQETQYF.